Below, 20 T cell receptor beta chains from the same sample are listed, as sequenced in a study of blood T cell repertoires in COVID-19. Method: immunoSEQ multiplex PCR; TCRdb's copy keeps in-frame clones and lacks some. The table includes tens of thousands of clones, 60% to 85% detected once. The sequenced material came from peripheral blood. The receptors stem from a man aged 60 to 75 with acute or convalescent COVID-19.

V gene TRBV4-1 combines with J gene TRBJ1-1, with D perhaps matching TRBD1 (5 bases). V was pared by 7 bases and J by 1 base, with 10 bases between. Germline values: CDR1 MGHRA, CDR2 YSYEKL. The CDR3 is 13 amino acids. The CDR3 here is CASTATENTEAFF. In DNA, the CDR3 is TGCGCCAGCACCGCGACAGAGAACACTGAAGCTTTCTTT.

The gene calls are TRBV5-1 and TRBJ1-3; D perhaps matches TRBD1 (5 bases). The CDR3 contains 17 residues. Germline V gene sequence: CDR1 SGHRS, CDR2 YFSETQ. V was pared by 4 bases and J by 4 bases, with 21 bases between. The CDR3: CASSARRAPLPGNTIYF. As DNA, the CDR3 is TGCGCCAGCAGCGCCCGCAGGGCGCCCCTACCCGGAAACACCATATATTTT. The whole variable domain, filled in from reference TRBV5-1 and TRBJ1-3, reads KAGVTQTPRYLIKTRGQQVTLSCSPISGHRSVSWYQQTPGQGLQFLFEYFSETQRNKGNFPGRFSGRQFSNSRSEMNVSTLELGDSALYLCASSARRAPLPGNTIYFGEGSWLTVV.

The chain is built from TRBV27 and TRBJ2-5; TRBD1 agrees at 11 bases. This CDR3 comprises 15 residues. Looked up from germline, CDR1 is MNHEY and CDR2 is SMNVEV (reference sequence). Germline trimming cut 1 base from V and 5 bases from J; bases unmatched to any gene: 3. The CDR3 nucleotides are TGTGCCAGCAGTTTATACGGGACAGGGGGTGAGACCCAGTACTTC. This translates into CASSLYGTGGETQYF.

J is TRBJ1-6 and V is TRBV21-1; whether TRBD1, the table's D call, matches the DNA was not checked. TRBV21-1 is termed a pseudogene. CDR3 length equals 17 residues. For the CDR3, the DNA is TGTGCCAGCAGCCCCGATGAACGACAGGGTTATAATTCACCCCTCCACTTT. Residues: CASSPDERQGYNSPLHF.

This chain uses TRBV19 with TRBJ2-1, with TRBD1 matching over 8 bases. Germline values: CDR1 LNHDA, CDR2 SQIVND (reference sequence). The CDR3 runs 15 residues. V lost 2 bases, J lost 12 bases, and 12 bases stayed unmatched. CDR3 nucleotides: TGTGCCAGTAGTATACAGGGGGCGTATGGTAAGGGGCAGTTCTTC. Its protein product is CASSIQGAYGKGQFF.

V is TRBV18 and J is TRBJ1-6, with 7 bases that match TRBD1. J gave up 9 bases and V 3 bases, and 14 bases lay outside the gene matches. The CDR3 contains 17 residues. Germline CDR1 KGHSH, CDR2 LQKENI. The CDR3 region has the DNA TGTGCCAGCTCACCGACACCTCTAGACAGGGAAACTTCACCCCTCCACTTT. This gives the protein CASSPTPLDRETSPLHF.

This clone was seen more than once but under ten times. The chain employs TRBV28 and TRBJ1-2, with a possible D match to TRBD1 (6 bases). Germline V gene sequence: CDR1 MDHEN, CDR2 SYDVKM. The CDR3 contains 14 residues. Trimming removed 2 bases at V and 4 bases at J, with 11 bases between. The CDR3 loop reads CASSLPDRSYGYTF. DNA of the CDR3: TGTGCCAGCAGTTTACCGGACAGATCCTATGGCTACACCTTC.

The V gene is TRBV20-1, the J gene TRBJ1-4; 7 bases line up with TRBD1. J was trimmed by 8 bases and V by 5 bases; bases with no gene match: 2. The CDR3 sequence is 11 residues long. In germline, CDR1 is DFQATT, CDR2 SNEGSKA (reference sequence). In DNA form, the CDR3 reads TGCAGTGCTCGACAGGGAGAAAAACTGTTTTTT. It translates to CSARQGEKLFF.

The chain employs TRBV20-1 and TRBJ1-5, with D tentatively TRBD1 (5 bases). CDR3 length: 15 amino acids. V dropped 3 bases and J dropped 0 bases, with 12 bases sitting between them. Germline V gives CDR1 DFQATT, CDR2 SNEGSKA (reference sequence). In DNA form, the CDR3 reads TGCAGTGCTAGTGTGGCAGGGATTAGCAATCAGCCCCAGCATTTT. This encodes CSASVAGISNQPQHF.

The chain has TRBV6-1 and TRBJ2-6; weak D call: TRBD1 (5 bases). Trimming took 3 bases from V and 3 from J, leaving 12 bases between them. CDR3 length equals 16 residues. Germline V gene data show CDR1 as MNHNS and CDR2 as SASEGT. CDR3 coding DNA: TGTGCCAGCAGTGAGGGGATTACAGGTGGGGCCAACGTCCTGACTTTC. It encodes CASSEGITGGANVLTF.

V and J are TRBV30 and TRBJ2-5, with 9 bases fitting TRBD1. The CDR3 covers 15 residues. Germline trimming cut 3 bases from V and 5 bases from J; bases unmatched to any gene: 10. CDR1 is GTSNPN, CDR2 SVGIG, per germline (reference sequence). The CDR3 DNA reads TGTGCCTGGAGGCCGGGACAGGGATTCGTGGAGACCCAGTACTTC. Residues: CAWRPGQGFVETQYF.

The chain carries TRBV7-2 and TRBJ2-3, with D unclear. From germline, CDR1 is SGHTA and CDR2 FQGNSA. Trimming took 5 bases from V and 6 from J, leaving 15 bases between them. This CDR3 comprises 14 residues. The CDR3 nucleotides are TGTGCCAGCAGCCAACAGACCAGTCGGGATACGCAGTATTTT. Its protein is CASSQQTSRDTQYF.

The rearrangement links TRBV6-4 to TRBJ2-3; D is possibly TRBD2 (6 bases). The CDR3 covers 14 residues. Germline assignment: CDR1 MRHNA and CDR2 SNTAGT. Trimming removed 8 bases at V and 1 base at J, with 13 bases between. The DNA of the CDR3 is TGTGCCAGCTCCCGGTGGGGGGGCACAGATACGCAGTATTTT. It encodes CASSRWGGTDTQYF.

This clone was recorded a few times. The chain links TRBV2 to TRBJ1-1, with D perhaps matching TRBD1 (6 bases). This CDR3 contains 14 residues. CDR1 SNHLY and CDR2 FYNNEI come from the germline V gene. The V end lost 7 bases, the J end lost 1 base, and 13 bases lay between the germline ends. The CDR3 here is CASTEQGSNTEAFF. The CDR3 nucleotides read TGTGCCAGCACAGAACAGGGATCGAACACTGAAGCTTTCTTT. The full variable domain, its missing parts supplied by reference TRBV2 and TRBJ1-1, is EPEVTQTPSHQVTQMGQEVILRCVPISNHLYFYWYRQILGQKVEFLVSFYNNEISEKSEIFDDQFSVERPDGSNFTLKIRSTKLEDSAMYFCASTEQGSNTEAFFGQGTRLTVV.

This chain joins TRBV4-1 and TRBJ1-3, with 10 bases that match TRBD1. Losses at the gene ends were 4 bases for V and 7 bases for J; bases not matched to a gene: 10. The germline CDR1 and CDR2 sequences are MGHRA and YSYEKL. The CDR3 sequence is 16 residues long. The chain's CDR3 is CASSRGQGNVGNTIYF. Here the CDR3 DNA reads TGCGCCAGCAGCCGGGGACAGGGGAACGTCGGTAACACCATATATTTT.

This clone was seen a few times. J is TRBJ2-3 and V is TRBV9; TRBD2 matches at 16 bases. Germline CDR1 reads SGDLS; CDR2 reads YYNGEE. The CDR3 covers 18 residues. V shed 4 bases and J 2 bases; nucleotides not matched to a gene: 7. The CDR3 reads CASSTGLAGGGPTDTQYF. The CDR3 DNA reads as TGTGCCAGCAGCACGGGACTAGCGGGGGGGGGACCCACAGATACGCAGTATTTT.

This clone has more than one count but fewer than ten. V is TRBV7-2 and J is TRBJ2-1; TRBD2 matches at 12 bases. CDR3 length equals 18 residues. Germline V CDR1 and CDR2: SGHTA, FQGNSA. The V segment lost 5 bases and the J segment 1 base; nucleotides outside the gene matches: 9. CDR3 nucleotide sequence: TGTGCCAGCAGCCTACGACTAGCGGGGGCTCCTTCCTACAATGAGCAGTTCTTC. This codes for CASSLRLAGAPSYNEQFF.

This chain connects TRBV5-1 to TRBJ2-5, with 9 bases identical to TRBD1. Germline V gives CDR1 SGHRS, CDR2 YFSETQ. This CDR3 is 15 amino acids long. J lost 1 base, V lost 4 bases, and 5 bases had no gene match. CDR3 in amino acids: CASSPVQGAQETQYF. The CDR3 DNA reads as TGCGCCAGCAGCCCCGTACAGGGGGCCCAAGAGACCCAGTACTTC.

The CDR3 reads CASSPLSDSSYNSPLHF. CDR3 sequence (DNA): TGTGCCAGCAGCCCTCTCTCGGACAGCTCCTATAATTCACCCCTCCACTTT. The chain carries TRBV14 and TRBJ1-6; tentatively, D is TRBD1 (6 bases). Trimming shortened V by 4 bases and J by 0 bases, and 13 bases separated the two germline ends. The CDR3 extends over 17 amino acids. In germline, CDR1 is SGHDN, CDR2 FVKESK.

The genes are TRBV4-1 and TRBJ1-2; D gene uncertain. Per the germline V gene, CDR1 is MGHRA and CDR2 is YSYEKL. V was shortened by 6 bases and J by 6 bases, with 20 bases between the two germline ends. The CDR3 contains 15 residues. Written as DNA, the CDR3 is TGCGCCAGCAGGCCAAGATTGCAGGTGGATGATGGCTACACCTTC. Its protein is CASRPRLQVDDGYTF.